This is a list of T cell receptor beta chains from one sample in a study of cytotoxic CD8 clonotypes in ibrutinib-treated CLL. Here immunoSEQ multiplex PCR was the method, and the copy in TCRdb shows in-frame clones only, minus some. This sample carries under 75,000 clones, more than 70% of them seen once, and the ten largest clones take roughly two fifths. Specimen: PBMCs, collected after 12 months of ibrutinib treatment. The receptors derive from a human donor with chronic lymphocytic leukemia. Both conserved end residues are part of each CDR3. The D gene is left open where the match is weak. Some rows have no size entry. The others give once, few or many, or a class for an expanded clone.

D gene | J gene | clone size | CDR3 length | V gene | CDR3 DNA | CDR3 protein
- | TRBJ2-1 | - | 17 | TRBV21-1 | TGTGCCAGCAGCAAAGTGCCAGCCAAGAGCTCCTACAATGAGCAGTTCTTC | CASSKVPAKSSYNEQFF
TRBD1 | TRBJ2-1 | - | 15 | TRBV6-6 | TGTGCCAGCAGTTACCAGGACAGGGGGGGGGATGAGCAGTTCTTC | CASSYQDRGGDEQFF
- | TRBJ1-2 | - | 15 | TRBV5-6 | TGTGCCAGCAGCTTGTTTCGGGAGTTTAGCTATGGCTACACCTTC | CASSLFREFSYGYTF
- | TRBJ2-5 | - | 12 | TRBV18 | TGTGCCAGCTCACGAGAGTGGGAGACCCAGTACTTC | CASSREWETQYF
- | TRBJ2-7 | - | 16 | TRBV27 | TGTGCCAGCAGCCTCCAGGGGCGGAGCACCACCTACGAGCAGTACTTC | CASSLQGRSTTYEQYF
- | TRBJ2-1 | - | 13 | TRBV30 | TGTGCCTGCACAGGGACCCCTCTCAATGAGCAGTTCTTC | CACTGTPLNEQFF
TRBD2 | TRBJ2-5 | few | 15 | TRBV13 | TGTGCCAGCAGCTCCCAGGGAGCGGGACGGGGAACCCAGTACTTC | CASSSQGAGRGTQYF
TRBD1 | TRBJ1-1 | - | 17 | TRBV7-9 | TGTGCCAGCAGTTCTAGACAGGGGGCAATCTGGAACACTGAAGCTTTCTTT | CASSSRQGAIWNTEAFF
- | TRBJ2-2 | - | 15 | TRBV30 | TGTGCCTGGAGTGCGAGACACGTCAACACCGGGGAGCTGTTTTTT | CAWSARHVNTGELFF
TRBD2 | TRBJ2-1 | - | 15 | TRBV7-2 | TGTGCCAGCAGCTCTAGCGGGGAACGATACAATGAGCAGTTCTTC | CASSSSGERYNEQFF
TRBD2 | TRBJ2-7 | - | 15 | TRBV5-4 | TGTGCCAGCAGCCAAGCGGGAGTGGGGGCCTACGAGCAGTACTTC | CASSQAGVGAYEQYF
TRBD1 | TRBJ1-4 | - | 14 | TRBV5-1 | TGCGCCAGCAGCCCGCAGGGGGCGAATGAAAAACTGTTTTTT | CASSPQGANEKLFF
- | TRBJ2-7 | - | 13 | TRBV5-1 | TGCGCCAGCCACACATTGAACTCCTACGAGCAGTACTTC | CASHTLNSYEQYF
TRBD1 | TRBJ2-7 | - | 13 | TRBV5-4 | TGTGCCAGCAGCAGGGACAGATCCTACGAGCAGTACTTC | CASSRDRSYEQYF
- | TRBJ2-7 | few | 16 | TRBV10-3 | TGTGCCATCAGTGAGTCTCCAGCCCCGTTCGGATACGAGCAGTACTTC | CAISESPAPFGYEQYF
- | TRBJ2-7 | - | 13 | TRBV18 | TGTGCCAGCTCCTTACAGAAGGGCGGTGAGCAGTACTTC | CASSLQKGGEQYF
- | TRBJ2-7 | - | 12 | TRBV6-1 | TGTGCCAGCAGGGAGAATTTGGGCGAGCAGTACTTC | CASRENLGEQYF
- | TRBJ1-5 | - | 13 | TRBV19 | TGTGCCGGGGGACCGGTGGCAAATCAGCCCCAGCATTTT | CAGGPVANQPQHF
- | TRBJ2-7 | - | 15 | TRBV7-2 | TGTGCCAGCAGCCTAGGGGGGGGCGAAACCGACGAGCAGTACTTC | CASSLGGGETDEQYF
- | TRBJ2-7 | few | 14 | TRBV29-1 | TGCAGCGTTGGGTCAGGAAGGGGTTCGTACGAGCAGTACTTC | CSVGSGRGSYEQYF
- | TRBJ2-7 | few | 12 | TRBV10-2 | TGCGCCAGCAGTGAGGGGTTCTACGAGCAGTACTTC | CASSEGFYEQYF
- | TRBJ2-7 | - | 14 | TRBV30 | TGTGCCTGGAGTACCGACAGTTTTGGTTACGAGCAGTACTTC | CAWSTDSFGYEQYF
- | TRBJ1-1 | - | 13 | TRBV6-5 | TGTGCCAGCACCAAAACAGCGAACACTGAAGCTTTCTTT | CASTKTANTEAFF
TRBD2 | TRBJ2-5 | - | 16 | TRBV5-1 | TGCGCCAGCAGCTTGGTGCCTAGCGGGTCCGCAGAGACCCAGTACTTC | CASSLVPSGSAETQYF
TRBD1 | TRBJ2-7 | few | 18 | TRBV4-3 | TGCGCCAGCAGCCAAACTCCGCTCGACAGGGGCGAATCTGGGGAGCAGTACTTC | CASSQTPLDRGESGEQYF